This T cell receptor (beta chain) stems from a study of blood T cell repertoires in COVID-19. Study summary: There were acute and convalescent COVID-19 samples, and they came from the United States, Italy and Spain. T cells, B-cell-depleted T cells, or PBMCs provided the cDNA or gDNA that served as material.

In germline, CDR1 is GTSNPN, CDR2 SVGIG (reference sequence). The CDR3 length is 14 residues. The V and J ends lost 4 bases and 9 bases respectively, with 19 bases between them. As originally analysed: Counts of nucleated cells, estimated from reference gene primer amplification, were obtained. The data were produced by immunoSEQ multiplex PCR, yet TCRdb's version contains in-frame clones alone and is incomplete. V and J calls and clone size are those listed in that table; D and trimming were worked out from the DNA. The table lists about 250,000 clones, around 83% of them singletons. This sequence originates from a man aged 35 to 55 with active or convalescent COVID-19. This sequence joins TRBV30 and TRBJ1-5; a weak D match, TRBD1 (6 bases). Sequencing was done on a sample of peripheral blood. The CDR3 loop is CAWTVAGGGTPQHF. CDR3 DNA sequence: TGTGCCTGGACCGTGGCGGGGGGCGGGACGCCCCAGCATTTT.